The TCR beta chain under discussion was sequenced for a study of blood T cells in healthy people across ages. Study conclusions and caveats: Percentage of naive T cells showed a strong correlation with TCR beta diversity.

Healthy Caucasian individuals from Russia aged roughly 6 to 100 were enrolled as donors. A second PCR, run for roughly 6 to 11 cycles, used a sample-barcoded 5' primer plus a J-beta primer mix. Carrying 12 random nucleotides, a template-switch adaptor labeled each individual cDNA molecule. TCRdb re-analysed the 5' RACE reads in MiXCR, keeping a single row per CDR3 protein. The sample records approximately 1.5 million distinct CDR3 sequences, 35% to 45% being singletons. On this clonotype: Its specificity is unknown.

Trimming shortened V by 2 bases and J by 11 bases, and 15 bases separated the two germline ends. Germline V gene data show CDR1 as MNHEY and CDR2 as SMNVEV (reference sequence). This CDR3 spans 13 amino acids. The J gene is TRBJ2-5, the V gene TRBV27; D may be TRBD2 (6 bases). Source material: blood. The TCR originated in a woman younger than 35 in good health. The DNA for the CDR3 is TGTGCCAGCAGTTTAACCGGGAGTAATGAGCAGTACTTC. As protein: CASSLTGSNEQYF.